Below are 22 T cell receptor beta chains sequenced from a single sample in a study of T-cell memory formation after mild COVID-19. TCRdb reprocessed the 5' RACE reads with MiXCR, giving one entry per CDR3 protein. The sample includes approximately 150,000 distinct CDR3 sequences, about 5.5% seen only once; the top ten take under 2.5%. The sample consisted of PBMCs or a T cell subset sorted from them (not recorded which). The receptors come from an adult woman who had mild COVID-19 (a few samples of this study predate the infection). Cell type and time point are not known.

This clonotype occurred a few times. J is TRBJ1-1 and V is TRBV18; D is ambiguous. CDR1 and CDR2 (germline): KGHSH, LQKENI. Trimming took 6 bases from V and 0 from J, leaving 8 bases between them. The CDR3 loop spans 13 amino acids. In DNA, the CDR3 is TGTGCCAGCTCGGCAGAGATGAACACTGAAGCTTTCTTT. This codes for CASSAEMNTEAFF.

The chain employs TRBV14 and TRBJ1-4, with D unclear. The germline V gene encodes CDR1 SGHDN and CDR2 FVKESK. V was trimmed by 2 bases and J by 1 base, leaving 11 bases between them. The CDR3 loop spans 16 amino acids. The CDR3 region is CASSQSPAQTNEKLFF. The CDR3 DNA is TGTGCCAGCAGCCAAAGCCCCGCGCAAACTAATGAAAAACTGTTTTTT.

This clonotype has a count of ten or more. The V call is TRBV20-1, the J call TRBJ2-3; D not certain. The CDR3 sequence is 13 residues long. Trimming shortened V by 5 bases and J by 1 base, and 10 bases separated the two germline ends. CDR1 and CDR2 (germline): DFQATT, SNEGSKA (reference sequence). Here the CDR3 DNA reads TGCAGTGCTCCCTTTGGAGGCACAGATACGCAGTATTTT. Translating it yields CSAPFGGTDTQYF.

The rearrangement uses TRBV12-3 or TRBV12-4 and TRBJ1-3, with D unclear. The germline V and J ends were trimmed by 3 bases and 11 bases, with 11 bases remaining between them. The CDR3 has 12 amino acids. The CDR3 here is CASSLTRGAIYF. The CDR3 DNA reads as TGTGCCAGCAGTTTGACCCGTGGCGCCATATATTTT.

This clonotype was detected a few times. The rearrangement links TRBV5-1 to TRBJ2-1; 8 positions match TRBD2. With 2 bases clipped from V and 8 bases from J, the junction kept 9 bases outside the gene matches. Looked up from germline, CDR1 is SGHRS and CDR2 is YFSETQ. CDR3 length: 15 residues. CDR3: CASSLTASGRYEQFF. CDR3 DNA sequence: TGCGCCAGCAGCTTAACGGCTAGCGGGCGGTATGAGCAGTTCTTC.

Concerning this clonotype itself: This may be a read error: a much more frequent sequence differs by one nucleotide. This rearrangement joins TRBV9 to TRBJ1-5; D is unresolved. Germline V gene data show CDR1 as SGDLS and CDR2 as YYNGEE. The CDR3 loop spans 15 amino acids. Trimming stripped 1 base from V and 7 bases from J, with 15 bases between. The CDR3 bases are TGTGCCAGCAGCGTAAGTACCCTTCCGGGGCAGCCCCAGCATTTT. This translates into CASSVSTLPGQPQHF.

This clonotype was seen ten or more times. The chain is built from TRBV5-1 and TRBJ2-1, with TRBD2 matching over 7 bases. CDR1 and CDR2 (germline): SGHRS, YFSETQ. There are 15 residues in the CDR3. V shed 6 bases and J 3 bases; nucleotides not matched to a gene: 9. The CDR3 spells CASMDRRGYYNEQFF. The CDR3 nucleotides are TGCGCCAGCATGGATCGGCGGGGGTACTACAATGAGCAGTTCTTC.

V and J are TRBV4-2 and TRBJ1-1, with D unresolved. The CDR3 is 17 residues long. Trimming shortened V by 3 bases and J by 0 bases, and 17 bases separated the two germline ends. Germline values: CDR1 LGHNA, CDR2 YNFKEQ. The CDR3 DNA sequence: TGTGCCAGCAGCCAGACTGGAGTGGCAGCGATGAACACTGAAGCTTTCTTT. It translates to CASSQTGVAAMNTEAFF.

The chain couples TRBV12-3 or TRBV12-4 to TRBJ1-6; TRBD1 agrees at 9 bases. The CDR3 is made up of 14 amino acids. V trimming: 6 bases; J trimming: 10 bases; junction bases outside the gene matches: 7. The chain's CDR3 is CASSVDRGLSPLHF. CDR3 bases: TGTGCCAGCAGCGTGGACAGGGGCTTGTCACCCCTCCACTTT.

The chain links TRBV12-3 or TRBV12-4 to TRBJ1-1; D is ambiguous. With 3 bases removed from V and 6 bases from J, the gap between germline ends came to 14 bases. This CDR3 is 14 amino acids long. Written as DNA, the CDR3 is TGTGCCAGCAGTTTCCATGACGGGCTCGCTGAAGCTTTCTTT. Amino acid sequence: CASSFHDGLAEAFF.

The rearrangement links TRBV12-3 or TRBV12-4 to TRBJ2-6, with a tentative D call TRBD2 (6 bases). V was pared by 5 bases and J by 1 base, with 18 bases between. The CDR3 has 18 residues. The CDR3 bases are TGTGCCAGCAGTCCCGGGACTTTAAGTGGTTCTGGGGCCAACGTCCTGACTTTC. This translates into CASSPGTLSGSGANVLTF.

The table lists this clonotype with many counts. The rearrangement joins TRBV9 to TRBJ2-1; TRBD2 matches at 10 bases. Germline lookup yields CDR1 SGDLS and CDR2 YYNGEE. The CDR3 covers 20 residues. Unmatched junction bases numbered 24, after V lost 4 bases and J lost 8 bases. DNA of the CDR3: TGTGCCAGCAGCCTCCGCGATAGCGGGGGGCACAGCGGAGGTGTGGATGAGCAGTTCTTC. It encodes CASSLRDSGGHSGGVDEQFF.

The chain joins TRBV7-9 to TRBJ2-7; D unclear. Trimming cost V 1 base and J 4 bases, with 11 bases left between them. Germline V gene lookup returns CDR1 SEHNR and CDR2 FQNEAQ (reference sequence). This CDR3 contains 14 residues. CDR3 DNA sequence: TGTGCCAGCAGCTTAGGGCAGCTTCCTTACGAGCAGTACTTC. Translation gives CASSLGQLPYEQYF.

The chain uses TRBV12-3 or TRBV12-4 and TRBJ1-2; 12 bases align to TRBD1. V shed 5 bases, J shed 2 bases, and the junction held 6 bases outside the gene matches. CDR3 length equals 16 residues. The CDR3 nucleotides read TGTGCCAGCAGTCCCCCGGGGACAGGGGGCAACTATGGCTACACCTTC. Its protein product is CASSPPGTGGNYGYTF.

This clonotype was seen repeatedly, ten times or more. The rearrangement uses TRBV6-1 and TRBJ2-7; D remains ambiguous. This CDR3 comprises 12 residues. The V and J ends lost 3 bases and 3 bases respectively, with 6 bases between them. CDR1 MNHNS and CDR2 SASEGT come from the germline V gene. The CDR3 sequence: CASSEMDYEQYF. The CDR3 DNA is TGTGCCAGCAGTGAGATGGACTACGAGCAGTACTTC.

The chain combines TRBV7-8 with TRBJ2-5, with a possible D match to TRBD1 (5 bases). The CDR3 loop spans 18 amino acids. Germline CDR1 is SGHVS and CDR2 is FQNEAQ. V was pared by 1 base and J by 3 bases, with 21 bases between. The chain's CDR3 is CASSLEVETGLTEETQYF. The CDR3 bases are TGTGCCAGCAGCTTAGAAGTGGAAACAGGCCTGACCGAAGAGACCCAGTACTTC.

This chain connects TRBV9 to TRBJ2-1, with 8 bases identical to TRBD1. V shed 0 bases and J 9 bases; nucleotides not matched to a gene: 8. CDR3 length equals 15 residues. The germline CDR1 and CDR2 sequences are SGDLS and YYNGEE. The CDR3 region is CASSVAPGGRGEQFF. In DNA form, the CDR3 reads TGTGCCAGCAGCGTAGCTCCAGGGGGCCGAGGTGAGCAGTTCTTC.

This clonotype appeared many times. The J gene is TRBJ2-7, the V gene TRBV6-5; 9 positions match TRBD1. CDR3 length equals 15 residues. V trimming: 6 bases; J trimming: 2 bases; junction bases outside the gene matches: 8. Germline V gene sequence: CDR1 MNHEY, CDR2 SVGAGI. The DNA for the CDR3 is TGTGCCAGCAGGCCGGGACAGGGATATGCCTACGAGCAGTACTTC. It yields the protein CASRPGQGYAYEQYF.

This clonotype occurred a few times. The chain joins TRBV7-2 to TRBJ2-5, with 10 bases aligning to TRBD1. The ends lost 6 bases at V and 5 bases at J; junction bases unmatched: 9. Germline CDR1 SGHTA, CDR2 FQGNSA. This CDR3 spans 15 amino acids. In DNA form, the CDR3 reads TGTGCCAGCAGTTCCCAGGGACAGGGGACGGAGACCCAGTACTTC. Protein sequence: CASSSQGQGTETQYF. The whole variable domain, remainder taken from reference TRBV7-2 and TRBJ2-5, is GAGVSQSPSNKVTEKGKDVELRCDPISGHTALYWYRQSLGQGLEFLIYFQGNSAPDKSGLPSDRFSAERTGGSVSTLTIQRTQQEDSAVYLCASSSQGQGTETQYFGPGTRLLVL.

This clonotype was picked up a small number of times. CDR3 region: CASSPTSGSNEQFF. CDR3 DNA: TGCGCCAGCAGTCCGACTAGCGGGAGTAATGAGCAGTTCTTC. The chain joins TRBV23-1 to TRBJ2-1; 12 nucleotides line up with TRBD2. TRBV23-1 is an open reading frame whose function is uncertain. The J segment lost 7 bases and the V segment lost 4 bases, leaving 2 bases of the junction unmatched. The CDR3 is 14 amino acids.

This clonotype was seen a few times. This chain connects TRBV5-1 to TRBJ2-3; 8 positions agree with TRBD2. Germline V gene data show CDR1 as SGHRS and CDR2 as YFSETQ. The CDR3 loop spans 15 amino acids. With V trimmed by 2 bases and J by 2 bases, 4 bases remained unmatched. For the CDR3, the DNA is TGCGCCAGCAGCTTTATGCGGGGGGACACAGATACGCAGTATTTT. Amino acids: CASSFMRGDTDTQYF.

V and J are TRBV5-1 and TRBJ1-2; D may be TRBD1 (6 bases). Looked up from germline, CDR1 is SGHRS and CDR2 is YFSETQ. The CDR3 is 15 residues long. V shed 2 bases and J shed 8 bases, with 19 bases lying between them. CDR3 DNA sequence: TGCGCCAGCAGCTTATCTAGGATGGGGGCGCGAGGCTACACCTTC. Translated: CASSLSRMGARGYTF.